The clone carrying this TCR beta chain was found a few times. The data stem from a study of T cells after yellow fever vaccination. TCRdb called the 5' RACE reads again in MiXCR, with one record for every CDR3 protein. The sample has 320,000 or so distinct CDR3 sequences; roughly 8.6% are singletons. Germline V lookup: CDR1 MNHEY, CDR2 SVGEGT. There are 14 residues in the CDR3. V lost 2 bases and J lost 4; bases outside the gene matches: 3. The chain employs TRBV6-2 or TRBV6-3 and TRBJ2-7, with 9 bases that match TRBD1. This TCR came from a man between 18 and 35 years old who received the YFV17D yellow fever vaccine. The sample was PBMCs, taken about 49 days after the first yellow fever vaccination. The CDR3: CASSYRDRDYEQYV. In nucleotides, the CDR3 is TGTGCCAGCAGTTACAGGGACAGGGATTACGAGCAGTACGTC.